Each of the 26 T cell receptor beta chains below was sequenced from the same sample in a study of T-cell reconstitution after alpha-beta-depleted transplantation in children. The library targeted TCRbeta and was prepared with unique molecular identifiers. TCRdb fed the PCR reads into MiXCR, producing one record per CDR3 protein. This sample yields about 210,000 distinct CDR3 sequences, of which about 15% are seen a single time; roughly two fifths belongs to the top ten. The source material was PBMCs, mostly from graft donor cells, sampled 360 days after TCRalphabeta/CD19-depleted stem cell transplant. These receptors originate from a male patient aged 2-9 years who had a stem cell transplant for acute lymphoblastic leukemia, so the T cells may come from the graft donor.

The genes are TRBV20-1 and TRBJ2-7, with 11 bases matching TRBD2. V gave up 4 bases and J gave up 3 bases; unmatched junction bases: 8. Germline loops: CDR1 DFQATT, CDR2 SNEGSKA (reference sequence). The CDR3 spans 15 residues. The CDR3 bases are TGCAGTGCTATCCCTAGCGGGGGGAAATTCTACGAGCAGTACTTC. Protein product: CSAIPSGGKFYEQYF.

The chain is built from TRBV7-3 and TRBJ2-3, with 9 bases that match TRBD1. The J segment lost 6 bases and the V segment lost 5 bases, leaving 9 bases of the junction unmatched. This CDR3 region has 15 residues. CDR1 and CDR2 from the germline V gene are SGHTA and FQGTGA. CDR3 nucleotides: TGTGCCAGCAGCAATACAGGGGGCGCCGCGGATACGCAGTATTTT. This gives the protein CASSNTGGAADTQYF.

The J gene is TRBJ2-3, the V gene TRBV5-1, with D possibly TRBD1 on 5 matching bases. V lost 0 bases, J lost 5 bases, and 13 bases lay in between. CDR3 length equals 15 residues. CDR1 SGHRS and CDR2 YFSETQ come from the germline V gene. CDR3 loop: CASSLGRATQDTQYF. The CDR3 nucleotides read TGCGCCAGCAGCTTGGGCAGGGCCACCCAAGATACGCAGTATTTT.

The rearrangement links TRBV6-2 or TRBV6-3 to TRBJ2-2; D unclear. Trimming removed 7 bases at V and 1 base at J, with 7 bases between. The CDR3 covers 13 residues. Looked up from germline, CDR1 is MNHEY and CDR2 is SVGEGT. The DNA of the CDR3 is TGTGCCAGCACCCCAGGGAACACCGGGGAGCTGTTTTTT. Amino acid sequence: CASTPGNTGELFF.

V gene TRBV7-9 combines with J gene TRBJ2-5, with D unclear. The germline V gene has CDR1 SEHNR and CDR2 FQNEAQ (reference sequence). The CDR3 totals 12 residues. The V end was cut by 2 bases, the J end by 5 bases, with 6 bases between. The CDR3 here is CASSLLLETQYF. The CDR3, as DNA: TGTGCCAGCAGCTTATTACTGGAGACCCAGTACTTC.

The chain has TRBV5-5 and TRBJ1-1, with unresolved D. V lost 6 bases and J lost 0, with 12 bases in between. The CDR3 is made up of 14 amino acids. Germline assignment: CDR1 SGHKS and CDR2 YYEKEE (reference sequence). CDR3 residues: CASNLGRLNTEAFF. CDR3 bases: TGTGCCAGCAACCTAGGACGGCTGAACACTGAAGCTTTCTTT.

This clonotype was seen a few times. The J gene is TRBJ2-2, the V gene TRBV9, with 9 nucleotides matching TRBD2. CDR1 is SGDLS and CDR2 is YYNGEE in the germline V gene. The length of the CDR3 is 15 residues. Trimming took 4 bases from V and 3 from J; bases not matched to a gene: 4. The CDR3 DNA sequence: TGTGCCAGCAGCCTTAGCGGGGGACACACCGGGGAGCTGTTTTTT. It codes for CASSLSGGHTGELFF.

This clonotype has ten or more counts. The chain has TRBV29-1 and TRBJ1-2; TRBD1 aligns across 11 bases. Per germline, CDR1 SQVTM and CDR2 ANQGSEA. V dropped 6 bases and J dropped 6; count of bases not matched to a gene: 6. CDR3 size: 13 residues. This chain's CDR3 is CSVAGQGVNGYTF. The CDR3 coding sequence is TGCAGCGTGGCGGGACAGGGGGTTAATGGCTACACCTTC.

The chain couples TRBV7-9 to TRBJ1-4; tentative D call: TRBD1 (5 bases). V was clipped by 2 bases and J by 7 bases, with 11 bases between them. CDR3 size: 14 residues. CDR1 SEHNR and CDR2 FQNEAQ come from the germline V gene (reference sequence). This CDR3 reads CASSLRGSGEKLFF. The DNA of the CDR3 is TGTGCCAGCAGCTTAAGGGGTTCTGGTGAAAAACTGTTTTTT.

The gene calls are TRBV5-1 and TRBJ2-3; 7 bases fit TRBD1. The CDR3 is made up of 15 amino acids. The ends lost 0 bases at V and 1 base at J; junction bases unmatched: 2. Per germline, CDR1 SGHRS and CDR2 YFSETQ. The CDR3 region is CASSLEGARTDTQYF. The CDR3 region has the DNA TGCGCCAGCAGCTTGGAGGGGGCACGCACAGATACGCAGTATTTT.

The V call is TRBV9, the J call TRBJ1-4; a possible D gene is TRBD1 (5 bases). The V and J ends lost 3 bases and 5 bases respectively, with 8 bases between them. The CDR3 loop spans 13 amino acids. The germline V gene encodes CDR1 SGDLS and CDR2 YYNGEE. The CDR3 here is CASSADTNEKLFF. CDR3 DNA: TGTGCCAGCAGCGCGGACACCAATGAAAAACTGTTTTTT.

V is TRBV3-1 and J is TRBJ2-7, with D tentatively TRBD1 (5 bases). The V and J ends lost 7 bases and 4 bases respectively, with 17 bases between them. The CDR3 is made up of 14 amino acids. Germline V gene sequence: CDR1 LGHDT, CDR2 YNNKEL (reference sequence). In DNA, the CDR3 is TGTGCCAGCATCCCCCGTCAGGGCCTGTACGAGCAGTACTTC. Its translation: CASIPRQGLYEQYF.

This sequence joins TRBV3-1 and TRBJ2-5, with 13 bases matching TRBD2. The germline gives CDR1 LGHDT, CDR2 YNNKEL (reference sequence). Unmatched junction bases numbered 6, after V lost 2 bases and J lost 3 bases. This CDR3 has 17 residues. The CDR3 loop reads CASSQPLGTSGEETQYF. DNA of the CDR3: TGTGCCAGCAGCCAACCACTTGGGACTAGCGGGGAAGAGACCCAGTACTTC.

This chain links TRBV6-2 or TRBV6-3 with TRBJ2-1; 13 positions agree with TRBD2. The CDR3 has 17 residues. Unmatched junction bases numbered 7, after V lost 5 bases and J lost 3 bases. The germline V gene has CDR1 MNHEY and CDR2 SVGEGT. CDR3: CASSITGTSGIYNEQFF. The CDR3 region has the DNA TGTGCCAGCAGTATCACCGGGACTAGCGGGATCTACAATGAGCAGTTCTTC.

This clonotype occurred a few times. The rearrangement uses TRBV6-2 or TRBV6-3 and TRBJ2-2; 9 bases are shared with TRBD2. The germline CDR1 and CDR2 sequences are MNHEY and SVGEGT. The J segment lost 6 bases and the V segment lost 7 bases, leaving 3 bases of the junction unmatched. CDR3 size: 13 residues. The CDR3 nucleotides read TGTGCCAGCATTGGACTAGCGCCCGGGGAGCTGTTTTTT. Its translation is CASIGLAPGELFF.

The V and J genes are TRBV5-1 and TRBJ1-6; unclear D gene. The V gene's germline CDR1 is SGHRS and CDR2 YFSETQ. This CDR3 is 13 amino acids long. V gave up 4 bases and J gave up 10 bases, with 12 bases separating them. The CDR3 sequence is CASSPRLGSPLHF. In DNA form, the CDR3 reads TGCGCCAGCAGCCCCCGATTGGGATCACCCCTCCACTTT.

V gene TRBV5-1 combines with J gene TRBJ2-1; TRBD2 might be the D (6 bases). Trimming took 0 bases from V and 4 from J, leaving 11 bases between them. CDR1 and CDR2 from the germline V gene are SGHRS and YFSETQ. The CDR3 is made up of 15 amino acids. DNA of the CDR3: TGCGCCAGCAGCTTGGGGGCTAGCGATTACAATGAGCAGTTCTTC. It encodes CASSLGASDYNEQFF.

This clonotype has only a few counts. One junction end does not reproduce the germline sequence, and a read error may be involved. V and J are TRBV28 and TRBJ2-3; TRBD1 aligns across 8 bases. Germline V gene lookup returns CDR1 MDHEN and CDR2 SYDVKM. This CDR3 comprises 16 residues. CDR3: CANSSPGGAKSDTQYF. DNA for the CDR3: TGTGCCAACAGTTCTCCAGGGGGCGCGAAATCAGATACGCAGTATTTT.

Here the CDR3 reads CASSRVLGTGRNTEAFF. The DNA of the CDR3 is TGTGCCAGCAGCAGAGTGCTTGGGACAGGGAGAAACACTGAAGCTTTCTTT. This rearrangement joins TRBV5-8 to TRBJ1-1; the match to TRBD1 covers 9 bases. Unmatched junction bases numbered 12, after V lost 4 bases and J lost 2 bases. The CDR3 spans 17 residues. CDR1 and CDR2 (germline): SGHTS, YDEGEE.

The J gene is TRBJ2-3, the V gene TRBV29-1; D is unclear. The V end lost 1 base, the J end lost 2 bases, and 10 bases lay between the germline ends. Germline CDR1 SQVTM, CDR2 ANQGSEA. The CDR3 sequence is 14 residues long. The CDR3 bases are TGCAGCGTTGAAGTACTCCCGCCCACAGATACGCAGTATTTT. The encoded protein is CSVEVLPPTDTQYF.

The CDR3 DNA is TGTGCCAGCAGCTTCTCGGCAGGGGTTGGGGCCAACGTCCTGACTTTC. Its translation is CASSFSAGVGANVLTF. The chain employs TRBV5-6 and TRBJ2-6, with D possibly matching TRBD1 (6 bases). CDR1 and CDR2 (germline): SGHDT, YYEEEE. The V gene lost 2 bases and the J gene lost 3 bases, with 12 bases spanning the gap. The CDR3 covers 16 residues. Full variable domain (rest looked up from reference TRBV5-6 and TRBJ2-6): DAGVTQSPTHLIKTRGQQVTLRCSPKSGHDTVSWYQQALGQGPQFIFQYYEEEERQRGNFPDRFSGHQFPNYSSELNVNALLLGDSALYLCASSFSAGVGANVLTFGAGSRLTVL.

This clonotype was seen only a few times. The V and J genes are TRBV9 and TRBJ2-3; maybe TRBD2 (5 bases). Per germline, CDR1 SGDLS and CDR2 YYNGEE. CDR3 length: 15 amino acids. Trimming took off 0 bases at V and 2 bases at J, with 10 bases between the two ends. The CDR3 coding sequence is TGTGCCAGCAGCGTAGGGGGAGCTCACACAGATACGCAGTATTTT. Translating it yields CASSVGGAHTDTQYF.

The chain carries TRBV7-9 and TRBJ2-3, with TRBD2 matching over 7 bases. V trimming: 8 bases; J trimming: 4 bases; junction bases outside the gene matches: 9. The germline V gene has CDR1 SEHNR and CDR2 FQNEAQ (reference sequence). The CDR3 extends over 14 amino acids. The CDR3 loop is CASQFFGGADTQYF. The DNA of the CDR3 is TGTGCCAGCCAGTTTTTTGGGGGGGCAGATACGCAGTATTTT.

The CDR3 sequence: CASSPGTGDGLSNQPQHF. CDR3 DNA: TGTGCCAGCAGCCCGGGGACAGGGGACGGATTAAGTAATCAGCCCCAGCATTTT. The chain is built from TRBV11-2 and TRBJ1-5; 10 bases fit TRBD1. From germline, CDR1 is SGHAT and CDR2 FQNNGV. This CDR3 spans 18 amino acids. J was trimmed by 4 bases and V by 5 bases; bases with no gene match: 14. The full variable domain, in which reference TRBV11-2 and TRBJ1-5 provide the parts outside the CDR3, is EAGVAQSPRYKIIEKRQSVAFWCNPISGHATLYWYQQILGQGPKLLIQFQNNGVVDDSQLPKDRFSAERLKGVDSTLKIQPAKLEDSAVYLCASSPGTGDGLSNQPQHFGDGTRLSIL.

This clonotype appeared a few times. The chain recombines TRBV7-9 with TRBJ2-1; 7 bases fit TRBD2. After removal of 5 bases from V and 0 bases from J, the junction contained 7 bases not matched to a gene. This CDR3 comprises 16 residues. Germline values: CDR1 SEHNR, CDR2 FQNEAQ (reference sequence). The CDR3 sequence is CASSPLPGGSYNEQFF. The DNA of the CDR3 is TGTGCCAGCAGCCCCCTGCCGGGGGGCTCCTACAATGAGCAGTTCTTC.

The rearrangement joins TRBV6-2 or TRBV6-3 to TRBJ2-4, with no clear D. Germline assignment: CDR1 MNHEY and CDR2 SVGEGT. The CDR3 sequence is 16 residues long. V was shortened by 0 bases and J by 6 bases, with 15 bases between the two germline ends. The CDR3 sequence is CASSYSKWPLANIQYF. The CDR3 coding sequence is TGTGCCAGCAGTTACTCGAAATGGCCCCTGGCAAACATTCAGTACTTC.